This record looks at one T cell receptor beta chain sequence and its context. Trimming shortened V by 0 bases and J by 7 bases, and 15 bases separated the two germline ends. Germline V gene lookup returns CDR1 LGHDT and CDR2 YNNKEL (reference sequence). The CDR3 runs to 15 residues. The data stem from a study of blood T cell repertoires in COVID-19. Assay: immunoSEQ multiplex PCR; the TCRdb copy retains only in-frame clones and omits some. This sample has around 300,000 clones, with 70% to 90% found just once. The specimen sequenced was peripheral blood. The V and J genes are TRBV3-1 (or the pseudogene TRBV3-2) and TRBJ2-5; D gene ambiguous. The sequence was collected from a woman aged 25 to 45 who had recovered from COVID-19. CDR3 DNA: TGTGCCAGCAGCCAAGATCTTGTCACTACAACGACCCAGTACTTC. Translating gives CASSQDLVTTTTQYF.